The 2 T cell receptor beta chains below all came from one sample that was sequenced in a study of Ad26.COV2.S vaccination and SARS-CoV-2 variants. Treatment denoted: approximately 18 received Ad26.COV2.S at low or high dose, single or two shots; about 5 received placebo; per-sample allocation not given. Samples came from day 63 after the first vaccine or placebo injection. Method: immunoSEQ multiplex PCR; TCRdb's copy keeps in-frame clones and lacks some. Of 350,000 to 450,000 clones listed, about 91% are singletons. The sequenced sample was peripheral blood, obtained in a trial of Ad26.COV2.S vaccine versus placebo. The receptors here all came from a person between 18 and 60 years old who received the Ad26.COV2.S COVID-19 vaccine or a placebo.

This clone was observed a single time. The chain uses TRBV29-1 and TRBJ2-7; D gene ambiguous. The V gene lost 4 bases and the J gene lost 2 bases, with 9 bases spanning the gap. This CDR3 region has 12 residues. Germline V gene sequence: CDR1 SQVTM, CDR2 ANQGSEA. As DNA, the CDR3 is TGCAGCGTTGCCACAGTTACCTACGAGCAGTACTTC. Translation gives CSVATVTYEQYF.

This clone has more than one count but fewer than ten. The chain couples TRBV19 to TRBJ2-7, with D perhaps assigned TRBD1 or TRBD2 (5 bases each). Germline CDR1 LNHDA, CDR2 SQIVND (reference sequence). Trimming shortened V by 4 bases and J by 3 bases, and 7 bases separated the two germline ends. The CDR3 length is 12 residues. The CDR3 region is CASSRGNYEQYF. CDR3 DNA: TGTGCCAGTAGTAGGGGGAACTACGAGCAGTACTTC.